Listed here are 15 T cell receptor beta chains from one sample, sequenced in a study of control samples from healthy donors and cancer patients. The method was immunoSEQ multiplex PCR; TCRdb's version includes in-frame clones alone and lacks a portion of them. The sample has over 200,000 clones; roughly 80% are singletons. Sequenced material: PBMCs. All receptors derive from a woman aged 55-70 years with lung cancer.

DNA for the CDR3: TGTGCCAGCAGCTTGTGGTCTAATGAAAAACTGTTTTTT. This sequence encodes CASSLWSNEKLFF. The rearrangement joins TRBV5-4 to TRBJ1-4; D is undetermined. The V gene lost 1 base and the J gene lost 3 bases, with 4 bases spanning the gap. This CDR3 has 13 amino acids. Germline V gives CDR1 SGHNT, CDR2 YYREEE (reference sequence).

The rearrangement links TRBV18 to TRBJ2-1; D possibly corresponds to TRBD2 (5 bases). Trimming took 8 bases from V and 0 from J, leaving 11 bases between them. The CDR3 is 14 residues long. Germline V gives CDR1 KGHSH, CDR2 LQKENI. This CDR3 reads CASTDAGSYNEQFF. In DNA, the CDR3 is TGTGCCAGCACTGATGCGGGCTCCTACAATGAGCAGTTCTTC.

The rearrangement links TRBV2 to TRBJ2-1; D is possibly TRBD2 (5 bases). CDR1 SNHLY and CDR2 FYNNEI come from the germline V gene. Trimming removed 6 bases at V and 0 bases at J, with 12 bases between. The CDR3 is made up of 15 amino acids. The CDR3 DNA follows: TGTGCCAGCAGCACTGACGGACTCTCCTACAATGAGCAGTTCTTC. This encodes CASSTDGLSYNEQFF.

This clone has a handful of counts. The J gene is TRBJ2-7, the V gene TRBV5-6; TRBD2 matches at 10 bases. V trimming: 4 bases; J trimming: 4 bases; junction bases outside the gene matches: 14. The V gene's germline CDR1 is SGHDT and CDR2 YYEEEE. This CDR3 contains 17 residues. The CDR3 DNA reads as TGTGCCAGCAGCCATCCGCCCCGTACTAGCGGGAAATACGAGCAGTACTTC. Protein: CASSHPPRTSGKYEQYF.

A word on this clone: This sample includes further DNA sequences coding for the same CDR3. This rearrangement joins TRBV7-8 to TRBJ2-3, with D perhaps matching TRBD1 or TRBD2 (5 bases each). The CDR3 contains 16 residues. Trimming cost V 2 bases and J 0 bases, with 12 bases left between them. Germline values: CDR1 SGHVS, CDR2 FQNEAQ. CDR3 sequence (DNA): TGTGCCAGCAGCTTACCCAGGGAGCGGAGCACAGATACGCAGTATTTT. It specifies CASSLPRERSTDTQYF.

The V call is TRBV10-1, the J call TRBJ1-5; D unclear. Trimming took 3 bases from V and 7 from J, leaving 7 bases between them. CDR1 and CDR2 from the germline V gene are WNHNN and SYGVQD (reference sequence). The CDR3 has 12 amino acids. CDR3 coding DNA: TGCGCCAGCAGTGACTCAGGACAGCCCCAGCATTTT. This translates into CASSDSGQPQHF.

This sequence joins TRBV6-1 and TRBJ1-4; TRBD1 might be the D (6 bases). Germline CDR1 MNHNS, CDR2 SASEGT. The V gene lost 0 bases and the J gene lost 5 bases, with 10 bases spanning the gap. The CDR3 has 15 amino acids. The CDR3, as DNA: TGTGCCAGCAGTGAAGCAACAGGGATCAATGAAAAACTGTTTTTT. It is translated as CASSEATGINEKLFF.

V usage is TRBV19 and J usage is TRBJ1-2, with TRBD1 matching over 9 bases. CDR3 length equals 15 residues. Germline V gene sequence: CDR1 LNHDA, CDR2 SQIVND (reference sequence). Germline trimming cut 7 bases from V and 4 bases from J; bases unmatched to any gene: 10. CDR3 in amino acids: CASTEQGAQGYGYTF. Here the CDR3 DNA reads TGTGCCAGTACCGAACAGGGGGCGCAGGGCTATGGCTACACCTTC.

The gene calls are TRBV7-9 and TRBJ2-1; tentatively, D is TRBD2 (5 bases). Trimming cost V 5 bases and J 0 bases, with 11 bases left between them. This CDR3 spans 15 amino acids. Germline lookup yields CDR1 SEHNR and CDR2 FQNEAQ (reference sequence). CDR3 amino acids: CASSPAGRSYNEQFF. CDR3 sequence (DNA): TGTGCCAGCAGCCCCGCGGGCCGCTCCTACAATGAGCAGTTCTTC.

DNA of the CDR3: TGTGCCACCAGGGGGGTGGGACCTGAGCAGTTCTTC. Amino acid sequence: CATRGVGPEQFF. The genes are TRBV24-1 and TRBJ2-1; D possibly uses TRBD1 or TRBD2 (5 bases each). This CDR3 is built from 12 residues. V was shortened by 7 bases and J by 9 bases, with 12 bases between the two germline ends. Germline V gives CDR1 KGHDR, CDR2 SFDVKD.

The chain is built from TRBV18 and TRBJ2-7; D call uncertain. With 2 bases removed from V and 6 bases from J, the gap between germline ends came to 11 bases. The CDR3 extends over 13 amino acids. CDR1 is KGHSH, CDR2 LQKENI, per germline. The CDR3 loop reads CASSPNPASEQYF. CDR3 nucleotide sequence: TGTGCCAGCTCACCAAACCCAGCGTCCGAGCAGTACTTC.

The chain recombines TRBV21-1 with TRBJ2-2; the D call in the table, TRBD2, was not verified against the DNA. TRBV21-1 is reported as a pseudogene. This CDR3 region has 23 residues. CDR3 sequence: CASSKGDILAGVKSGTNTGELFF. The CDR3 bases are TGTGCCAGCAGCAAAGGAGACATCCTAGCGGGAGTAAAGAGTGGGACGAACACCGGGGAGCTGTTTTTT.

This clone appeared a few times. The V and J genes are TRBV7-9 and TRBJ2-7; no definite D call. The V end lost 5 bases, the J end lost 0 bases, and 11 bases lay between the germline ends. The length of the CDR3 is 14 residues. Looked up from germline, CDR1 is SEHNR and CDR2 is FQNEAQ (reference sequence). CDR3 sequence (DNA): TGTGCCAGCAGCCTCGCGACAATCTCCTACGAGCAGTACTTC. This gives the protein CASSLATISYEQYF.

This clone was seen more than once but under ten times. The V gene is TRBV5-1, the J gene TRBJ2-2; D perhaps matches TRBD1 (5 bases). The CDR3 totals 15 residues. V was shortened by 0 bases and J by 0 bases, with 6 bases between the two germline ends. The germline V gene has CDR1 SGHRS and CDR2 YFSETQ. The CDR3 loop is CASSLGTTNTGELFF. For the CDR3, the DNA is TGCGCCAGCAGCTTGGGGACAACGAACACCGGGGAGCTGTTTTTT.

This chain links TRBV5-5 with TRBJ2-3, with a weak D call TRBD2 (5 bases). Germline assignment: CDR1 SGHKS and CDR2 YYEKEE (reference sequence). V was cut by 9 bases and J by 2 bases, with 19 bases left in between. There are 15 residues in the CDR3. The CDR3 is CATLRGLASTDTQYF. As DNA, the CDR3 is TGTGCCACCCTTCGAGGACTCGCCTCCACAGATACGCAGTATTTT.